This TCR beta chain was sequenced for a study of follicular helper T cells after annual influenza vaccination. Study details: Sampling occurred days 0, 7 and 28 after each influenza vaccination. Notes on the study in general: Most later recoveries of Day 7 ICOS+CD38+ clones were ICOS-CD38- cTfh.

Remarks on this clone: Antigen unknown.

This sample's time point: 2015-2016 season, 7 days after influenza vaccination. Before and after seasonal inactivated influenza vaccination, adults gave blood for sorting CD4 subsets for sequencing. Germline lookup yields CDR1 MNHEY and CDR2 SMNVEV (reference sequence). Trimming removed 2 bases at V and 4 bases at J, with 11 bases between. This CDR3 has 15 residues. The method was immunoSEQ multiplex PCR; TCRdb's version includes in-frame clones alone and lacks a portion of them. The sample includes 5,500 to 7,000 clones, more than 70% of them seen just once. The sequenced sample was CXCR5+ CD38- circulating T follicular helper cells from blood, obtained 7 days after influenza vaccination. Subset reported: circulating Tfh, non-naive CD4+CXCR5+PD-1+ (ICOS+CD38+ or ICOS-CD38-). The source of this sequence is an adult who received the influenza vaccine. The chain couples TRBV27 to TRBJ2-2; D gene unclear. This CDR3 reads CASSLKVLATGELFF. The CDR3 DNA follows: TGTGCCAGCAGTTTAAAGGTTTTAGCCACCGGGGAGCTGTTTTTT.